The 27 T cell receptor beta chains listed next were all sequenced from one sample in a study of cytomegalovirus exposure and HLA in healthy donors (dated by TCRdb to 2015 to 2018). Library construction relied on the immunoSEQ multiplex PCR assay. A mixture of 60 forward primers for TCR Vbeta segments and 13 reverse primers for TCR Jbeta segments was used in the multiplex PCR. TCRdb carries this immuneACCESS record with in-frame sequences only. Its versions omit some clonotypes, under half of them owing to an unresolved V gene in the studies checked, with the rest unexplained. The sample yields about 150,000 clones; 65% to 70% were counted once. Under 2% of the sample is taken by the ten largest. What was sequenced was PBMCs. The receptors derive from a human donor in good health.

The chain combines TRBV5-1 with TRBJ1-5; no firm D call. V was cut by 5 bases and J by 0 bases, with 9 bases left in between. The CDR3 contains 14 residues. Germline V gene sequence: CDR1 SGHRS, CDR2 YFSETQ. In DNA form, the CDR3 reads TGCGCCAGCAGTTACGGGGATAGCAATCAGCCCCAGCATTTT. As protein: CASSYGDSNQPQHF.

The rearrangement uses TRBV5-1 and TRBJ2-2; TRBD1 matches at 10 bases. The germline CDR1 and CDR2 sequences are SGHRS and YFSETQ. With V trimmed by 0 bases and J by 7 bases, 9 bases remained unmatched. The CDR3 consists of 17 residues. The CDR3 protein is CASSLGMRQGALGELFF. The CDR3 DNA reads TGCGCCAGCAGCTTGGGAATGAGACAGGGGGCGCTCGGGGAGCTGTTTTTT.

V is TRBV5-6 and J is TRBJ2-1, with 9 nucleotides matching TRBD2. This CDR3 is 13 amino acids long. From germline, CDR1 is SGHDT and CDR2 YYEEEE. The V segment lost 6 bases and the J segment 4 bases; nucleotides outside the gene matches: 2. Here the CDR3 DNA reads TGTGCCAGCACTAGCGGGGATTACAATGAGCAGTTCTTC. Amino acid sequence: CASTSGDYNEQFF.

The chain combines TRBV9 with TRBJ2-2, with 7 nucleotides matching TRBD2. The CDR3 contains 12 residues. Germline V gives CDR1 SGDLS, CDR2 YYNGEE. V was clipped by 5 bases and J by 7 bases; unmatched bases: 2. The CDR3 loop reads CASRGGDGELFF. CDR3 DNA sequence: TGTGCCAGCAGGGGGGGGGACGGGGAGCTGTTTTTT.

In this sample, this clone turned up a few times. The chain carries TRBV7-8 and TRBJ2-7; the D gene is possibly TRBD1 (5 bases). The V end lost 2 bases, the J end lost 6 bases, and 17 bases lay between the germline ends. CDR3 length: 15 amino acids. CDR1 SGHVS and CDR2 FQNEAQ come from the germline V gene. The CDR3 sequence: CASSLTWTPRSEQYF. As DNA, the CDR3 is TGTGCCAGCAGCTTAACCTGGACACCTAGGAGCGAGCAGTACTTC.

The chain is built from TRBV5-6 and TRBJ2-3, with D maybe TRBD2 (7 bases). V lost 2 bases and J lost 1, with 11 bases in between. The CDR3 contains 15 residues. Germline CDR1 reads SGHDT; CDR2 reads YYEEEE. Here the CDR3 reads CASSLTGRGTDTQYF. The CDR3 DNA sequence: TGTGCCAGCAGCTTAACAGGGAGGGGCACAGATACGCAGTATTTT.

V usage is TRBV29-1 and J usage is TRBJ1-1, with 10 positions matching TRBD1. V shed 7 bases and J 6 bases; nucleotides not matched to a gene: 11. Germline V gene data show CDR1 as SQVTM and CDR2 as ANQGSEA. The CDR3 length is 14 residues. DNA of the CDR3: TGCAGCGGGGGCCGAGACAGGGGGCGGTCTGAAGCTTTCTTT. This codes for CSGGRDRGRSEAFF. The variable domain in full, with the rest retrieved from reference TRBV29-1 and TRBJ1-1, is SAVISQKPSRDICQRGTSLTIQCQVDSQVTMMFWYRQQPGQSLTLIATANQGSEATYESGFVIDKFPISRPNLTFSTLTVSNMSPEDSSIYLCSGGRDRGRSEAFFGQGTRLTVV.

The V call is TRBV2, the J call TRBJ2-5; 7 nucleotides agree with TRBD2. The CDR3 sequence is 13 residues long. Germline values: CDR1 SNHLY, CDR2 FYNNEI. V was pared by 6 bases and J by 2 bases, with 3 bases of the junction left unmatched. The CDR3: CASSLAEQETQYF. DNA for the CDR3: TGTGCCAGCAGCCTAGCGGAGCAAGAGACCCAGTACTTC.

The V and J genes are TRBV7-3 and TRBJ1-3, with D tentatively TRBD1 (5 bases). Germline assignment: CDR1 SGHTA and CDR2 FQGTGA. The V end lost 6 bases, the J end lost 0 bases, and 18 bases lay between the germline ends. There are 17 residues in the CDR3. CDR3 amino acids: CASSLVGGGTSGNTIYF. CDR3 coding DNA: TGTGCCAGCAGTCTTGTCGGGGGAGGGACCTCTGGAAACACCATATATTTT.

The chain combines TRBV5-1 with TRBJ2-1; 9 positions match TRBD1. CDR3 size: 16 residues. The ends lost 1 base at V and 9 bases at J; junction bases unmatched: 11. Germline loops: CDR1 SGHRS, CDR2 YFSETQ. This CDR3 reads CASSLFGTGFQGEQFF. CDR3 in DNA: TGCGCCAGCAGCTTGTTCGGGACAGGGTTTCAGGGTGAGCAGTTCTTC.

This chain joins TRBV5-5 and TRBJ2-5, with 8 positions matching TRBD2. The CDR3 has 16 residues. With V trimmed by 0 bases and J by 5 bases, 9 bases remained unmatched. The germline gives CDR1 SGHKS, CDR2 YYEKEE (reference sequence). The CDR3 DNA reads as TGTGCCAGCAGCTTGGCGCCGGGAGGGGCGGGTGAGACCCAGTACTTC. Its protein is CASSLAPGGAGETQYF.

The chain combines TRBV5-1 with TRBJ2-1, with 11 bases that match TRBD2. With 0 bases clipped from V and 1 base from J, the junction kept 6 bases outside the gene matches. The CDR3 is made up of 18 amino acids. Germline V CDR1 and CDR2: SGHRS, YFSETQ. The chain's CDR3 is CASSLAITSGSSYNEQFF. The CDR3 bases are TGCGCCAGCAGCTTGGCCATTACTAGCGGGAGTTCCTACAATGAGCAGTTCTTC.

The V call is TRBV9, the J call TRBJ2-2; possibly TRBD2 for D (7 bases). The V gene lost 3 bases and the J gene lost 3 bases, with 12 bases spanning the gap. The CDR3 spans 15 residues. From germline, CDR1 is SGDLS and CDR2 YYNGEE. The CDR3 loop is CASSGTGRDTGELFF. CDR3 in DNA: TGTGCCAGCAGCGGAACAGGGAGGGACACCGGGGAGCTGTTTTTT. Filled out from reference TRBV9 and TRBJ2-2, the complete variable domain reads DSGVTQTPKHLITATGQRVTLRCSPRSGDLSVYWYQQSLDQGLQFLIQYYNGEERAKGNILERFSAQQFPDLHSELNLSSLELGDSALYFCASSGTGRDTGELFFGEGSRLTVL.

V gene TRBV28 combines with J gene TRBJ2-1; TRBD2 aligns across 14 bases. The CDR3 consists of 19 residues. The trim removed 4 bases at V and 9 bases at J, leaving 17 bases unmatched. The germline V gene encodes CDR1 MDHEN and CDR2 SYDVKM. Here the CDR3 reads CASSSAASGTSGRGGEQFF. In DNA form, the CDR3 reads TGTGCCAGCAGTTCTGCAGCCTCCGGGACTAGCGGGAGAGGCGGTGAGCAGTTCTTC.

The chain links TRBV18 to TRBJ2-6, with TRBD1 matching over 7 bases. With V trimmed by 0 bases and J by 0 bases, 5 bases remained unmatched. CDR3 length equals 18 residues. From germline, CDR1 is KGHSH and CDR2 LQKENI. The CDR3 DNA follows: TGTGCCAGCTCACCACCGGTACAGGGGAGCTCTGGGGCCAACGTCCTGACTTTC. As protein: CASSPPVQGSSGANVLTF.

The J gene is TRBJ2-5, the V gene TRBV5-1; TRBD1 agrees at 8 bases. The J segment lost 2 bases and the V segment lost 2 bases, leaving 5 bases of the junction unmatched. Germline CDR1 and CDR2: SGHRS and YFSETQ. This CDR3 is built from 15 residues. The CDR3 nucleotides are TGCGCCAGCAGCTTTTTTGGACAGGGACAAGAGACCCAGTACTTC. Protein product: CASSFFGQGQETQYF.

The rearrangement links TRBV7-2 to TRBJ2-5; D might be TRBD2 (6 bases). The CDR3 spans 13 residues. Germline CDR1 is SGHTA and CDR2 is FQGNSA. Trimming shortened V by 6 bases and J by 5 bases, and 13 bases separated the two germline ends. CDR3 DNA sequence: TGTGCCAGCAGTGTAAGGAGGGAGGAGACCCAGTACTTC. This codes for CASSVRREETQYF.

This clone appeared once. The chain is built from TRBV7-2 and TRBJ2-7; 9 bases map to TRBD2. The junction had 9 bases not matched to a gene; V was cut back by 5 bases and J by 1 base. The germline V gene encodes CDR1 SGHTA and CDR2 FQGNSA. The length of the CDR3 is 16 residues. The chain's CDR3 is CASSLGAGGVSYEQYF. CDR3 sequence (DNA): TGTGCCAGCAGCCTAGGAGCGGGAGGCGTTTCCTACGAGCAGTACTTC. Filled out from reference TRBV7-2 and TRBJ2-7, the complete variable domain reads GAGVSQSPSNKVTEKGKDVELRCDPISGHTALYWYRQSLGQGLEFLIYFQGNSAPDKSGLPSDRFSAERTGGSVSTLTIQRTQQEDSAVYLCASSLGAGGVSYEQYFGPGTRLTVT.

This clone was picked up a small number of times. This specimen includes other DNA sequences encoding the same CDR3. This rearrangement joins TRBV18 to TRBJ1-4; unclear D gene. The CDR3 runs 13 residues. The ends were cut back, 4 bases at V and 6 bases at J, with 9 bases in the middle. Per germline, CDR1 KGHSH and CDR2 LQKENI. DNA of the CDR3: TGTGCCAGCTCACGAGGGCAGGATGAAAAACTGTTTTTT. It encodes CASSRGQDEKLFF. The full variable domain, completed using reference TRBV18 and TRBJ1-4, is NAGVMQNPRHLVRRRGQEARLRCSPMKGHSHVYWYRQLPEEGLKFMVYLQKENIIDESGMPKERFSAEFPKEGPSILRIQQVVRGDSAAYFCASSRGQDEKLFFGSGTQLSVL.

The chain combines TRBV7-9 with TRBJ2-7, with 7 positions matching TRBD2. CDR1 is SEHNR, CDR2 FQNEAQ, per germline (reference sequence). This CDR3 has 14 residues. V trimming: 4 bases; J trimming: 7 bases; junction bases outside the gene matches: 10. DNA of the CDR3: TGTGCCAGCAGCTCCTCCGGGGGAGGGAGTGAGCAGTACTTC. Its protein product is CASSSSGGGSEQYF.

The CDR3 nucleotides read TGCGCCAGCAGCCAAGGATTTTCTAGCGGGATCTCCTACGAGCAGTACTTC. Encoded protein: CASSQGFSSGISYEQYF. This chain joins TRBV4-3 and TRBJ2-7, with 9 bases aligning to TRBD2. The CDR3 spans 17 residues. J was trimmed by 0 bases and V by 1 base; bases with no gene match: 7. The germline V gene has CDR1 LGHNA and CDR2 YSLEER.

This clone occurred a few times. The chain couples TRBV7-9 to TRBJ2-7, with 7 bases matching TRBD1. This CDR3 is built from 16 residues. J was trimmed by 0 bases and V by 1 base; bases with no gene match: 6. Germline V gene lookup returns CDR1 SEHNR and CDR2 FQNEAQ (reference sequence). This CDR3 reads CASSLGQGAGSYEQYF. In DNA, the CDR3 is TGTGCCAGCAGCTTAGGACAGGGTGCGGGCTCCTACGAGCAGTACTTC.

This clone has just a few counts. The CDR3 nucleotides read TGTGCCAGCTCACCTCCTCCTGGGACAGGGGGCCTTAATGAGCAGTTCTTC. This codes for CASSPPPGTGGLNEQFF. This chain links TRBV18 with TRBJ2-1; 12 positions match TRBD1. The CDR3 covers 17 residues. Trimming at V came to 3 bases and at J to 7 bases, leaving 10 bases not matched to a gene. Looked up from germline, CDR1 is KGHSH and CDR2 is LQKENI.

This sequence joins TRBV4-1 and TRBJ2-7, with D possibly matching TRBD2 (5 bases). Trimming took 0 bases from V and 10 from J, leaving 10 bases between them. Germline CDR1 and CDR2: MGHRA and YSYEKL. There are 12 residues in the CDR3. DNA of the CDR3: TGCGCCAGCAGCCAAGAGGGGAGCCTTCAGTACTTC. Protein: CASSQEGSLQYF.

The CDR3 sequence is CASSYSRHGETQYF. Here the CDR3 DNA reads TGTGCCAGCAGTTACTCGAGACATGGGGAGACCCAGTACTTC. J is TRBJ2-5 and V is TRBV6-5; the D is unclear. The CDR3 has 14 amino acids. The V end was cut by 0 bases, the J end by 5 bases, with 10 bases between. Germline V gene data show CDR1 as MNHEY and CDR2 as SVGAGI.

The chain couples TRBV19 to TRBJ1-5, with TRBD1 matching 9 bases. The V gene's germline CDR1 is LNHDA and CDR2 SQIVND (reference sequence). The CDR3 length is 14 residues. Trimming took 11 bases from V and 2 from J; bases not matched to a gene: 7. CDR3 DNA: TGTGCCGGCAATGACAGGGGGGGCAATCAGCCCCAGCATTTT. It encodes CAGNDRGGNQPQHF.

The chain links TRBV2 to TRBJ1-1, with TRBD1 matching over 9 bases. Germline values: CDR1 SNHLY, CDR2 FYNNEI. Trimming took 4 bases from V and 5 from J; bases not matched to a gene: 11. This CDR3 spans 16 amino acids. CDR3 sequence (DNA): TGTGCCAGCAGTGTTAGGTGGGGACAGGGCGTAACTGAAGCTTTCTTT. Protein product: CASSVRWGQGVTEAFF.